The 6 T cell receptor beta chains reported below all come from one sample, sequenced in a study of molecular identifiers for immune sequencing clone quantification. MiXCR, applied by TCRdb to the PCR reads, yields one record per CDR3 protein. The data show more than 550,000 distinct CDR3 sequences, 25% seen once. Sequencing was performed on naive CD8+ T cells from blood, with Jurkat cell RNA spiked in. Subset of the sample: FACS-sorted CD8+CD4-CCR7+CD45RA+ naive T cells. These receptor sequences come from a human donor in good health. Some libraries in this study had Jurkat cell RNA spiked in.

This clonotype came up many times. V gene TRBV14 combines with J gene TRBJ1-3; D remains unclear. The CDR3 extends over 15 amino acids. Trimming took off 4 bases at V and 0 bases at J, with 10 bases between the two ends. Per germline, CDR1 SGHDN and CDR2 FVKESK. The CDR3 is CASSPGATSGNTIYF. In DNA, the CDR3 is TGTGCCAGCAGCCCTGGAGCCACCTCTGGAAACACCATATATTTT.

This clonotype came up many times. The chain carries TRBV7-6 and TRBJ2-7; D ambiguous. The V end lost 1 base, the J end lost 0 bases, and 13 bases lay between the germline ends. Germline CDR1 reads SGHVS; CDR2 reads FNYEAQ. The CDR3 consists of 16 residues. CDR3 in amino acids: CASSLVVRESSYEQYF. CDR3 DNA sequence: TGTGCCAGCAGCTTAGTTGTGAGAGAATCCTCCTACGAGCAGTACTTC.

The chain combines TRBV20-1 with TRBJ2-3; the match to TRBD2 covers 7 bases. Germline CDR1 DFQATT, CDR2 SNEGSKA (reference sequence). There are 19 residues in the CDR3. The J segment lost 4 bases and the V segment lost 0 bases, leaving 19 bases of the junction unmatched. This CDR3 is CSARDLDQRGPGYPDTQYF. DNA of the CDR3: TGCAGTGCTAGAGATCTTGACCAGCGGGGTCCCGGGTACCCAGATACGCAGTATTTT.

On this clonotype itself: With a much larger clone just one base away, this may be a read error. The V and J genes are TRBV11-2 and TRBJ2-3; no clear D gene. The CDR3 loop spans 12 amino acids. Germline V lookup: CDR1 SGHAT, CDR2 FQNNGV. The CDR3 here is CASSFHTDTRYF. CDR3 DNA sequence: TGTGCCAGCAGCTTCCATACAGATACGCGGTATTTT.

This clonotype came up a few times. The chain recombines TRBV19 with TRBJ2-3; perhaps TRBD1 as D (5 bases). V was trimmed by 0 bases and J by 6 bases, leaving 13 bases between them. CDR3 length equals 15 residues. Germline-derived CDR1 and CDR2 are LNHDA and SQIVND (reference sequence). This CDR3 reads CASSIDYGAIDTQYF. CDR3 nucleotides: TGTGCCAGTAGTATAGATTATGGGGCGATTGATACGCAGTATTTT.

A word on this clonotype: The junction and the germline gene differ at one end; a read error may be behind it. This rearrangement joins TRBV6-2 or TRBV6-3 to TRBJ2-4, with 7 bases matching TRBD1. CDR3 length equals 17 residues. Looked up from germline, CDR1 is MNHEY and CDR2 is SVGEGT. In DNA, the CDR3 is TGTGCCAGCAGTAACCTTTTAACAGGGGAAGCCAATAACATTCAGTACTTC. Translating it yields CASSNLLTGEANNIQYF.